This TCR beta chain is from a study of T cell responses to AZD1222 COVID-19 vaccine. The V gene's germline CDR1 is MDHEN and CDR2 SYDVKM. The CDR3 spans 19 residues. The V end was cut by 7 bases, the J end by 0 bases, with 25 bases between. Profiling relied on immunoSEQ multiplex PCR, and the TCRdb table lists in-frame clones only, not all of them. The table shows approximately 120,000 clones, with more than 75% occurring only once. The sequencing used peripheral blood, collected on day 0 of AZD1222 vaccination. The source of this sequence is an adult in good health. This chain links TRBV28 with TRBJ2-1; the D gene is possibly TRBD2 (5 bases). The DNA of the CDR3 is TGTGCCAGCATCACTCCACGGCCCCAGCGAGGGAGCTCCTACAATGAGCAGTTCTTC. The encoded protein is CASITPRPQRGSSYNEQFF.